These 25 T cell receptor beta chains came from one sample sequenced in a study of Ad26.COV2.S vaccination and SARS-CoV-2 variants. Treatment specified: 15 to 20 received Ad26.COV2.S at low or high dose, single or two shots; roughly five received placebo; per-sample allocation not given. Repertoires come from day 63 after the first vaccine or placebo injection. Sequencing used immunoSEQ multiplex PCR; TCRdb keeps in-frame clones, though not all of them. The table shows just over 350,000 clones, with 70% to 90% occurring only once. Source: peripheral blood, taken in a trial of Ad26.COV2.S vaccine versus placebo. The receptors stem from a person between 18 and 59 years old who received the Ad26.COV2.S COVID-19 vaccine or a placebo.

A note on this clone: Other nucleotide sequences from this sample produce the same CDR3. The CDR3 sequence: CASSLVSGGMNTEAFF. For the CDR3, the DNA is TGTGCCAGCAGCTTAGTCTCCGGGGGAATGAACACTGAAGCTTTCTTT. The chain joins TRBV7-6 to TRBJ1-1; TRBD1 might be the D (5 bases). Germline lookup yields CDR1 SGHVS and CDR2 FNYEAQ. CDR3 length: 16 amino acids. Deletions cut 1 base from V and 0 bases from J, with 12 bases between.

CDR3 DNA sequence: TGTGCCATCAGTCGGGGGGTTAACACCGGGGAGCTGTTTTTT. This gives the protein CAISRGVNTGELFF. The chain is built from TRBV10-3 and TRBJ2-2; the match to TRBD2 covers 7 bases. CDR3 length equals 14 residues. V shed 5 bases and J 2 bases; nucleotides not matched to a gene: 2. Germline values: CDR1 ENHRY, CDR2 SYGVKD.

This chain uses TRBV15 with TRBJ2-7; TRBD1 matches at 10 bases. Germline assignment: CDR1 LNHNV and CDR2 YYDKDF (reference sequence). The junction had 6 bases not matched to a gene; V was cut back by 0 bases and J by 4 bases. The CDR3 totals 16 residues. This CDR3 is CATSRDRDRGLYEQYF. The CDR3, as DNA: TGTGCCACCAGCAGAGATCGGGACAGGGGATTGTACGAGCAGTACTTC. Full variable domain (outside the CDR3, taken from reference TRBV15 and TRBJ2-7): DAMVIQNPRYQVTQFGKPVTLSCSQTLNHNVMYWYQQKSSQAPKLLFHYYDKDFNNEADTPDNFQSRRPNTSFCFLDIRSPGLGDTAMYLCATSRDRDRGLYEQYFGPGTRLTVT.

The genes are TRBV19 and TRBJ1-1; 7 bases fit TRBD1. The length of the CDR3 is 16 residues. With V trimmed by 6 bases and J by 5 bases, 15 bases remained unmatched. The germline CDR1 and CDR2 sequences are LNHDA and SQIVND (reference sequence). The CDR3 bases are TGTGCCAGTAGCTCTGGCGCCGCACAGGGGAGGACTGAAGCTTTCTTT. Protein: CASSSGAAQGRTEAFF.

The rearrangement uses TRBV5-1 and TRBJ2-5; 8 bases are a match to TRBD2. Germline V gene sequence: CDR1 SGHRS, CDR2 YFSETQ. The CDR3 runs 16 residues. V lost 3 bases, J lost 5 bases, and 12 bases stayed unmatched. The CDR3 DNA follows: TGCGCCAGCAGCTCCCTGGGGAGCGGGGGCTGGGAGACCCAGTACTTC. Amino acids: CASSSLGSGGWETQYF.

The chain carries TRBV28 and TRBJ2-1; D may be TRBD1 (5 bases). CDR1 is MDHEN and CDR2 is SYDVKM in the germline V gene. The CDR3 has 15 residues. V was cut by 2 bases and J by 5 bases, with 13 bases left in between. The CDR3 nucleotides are TGTGCCAGCAGTTTACGTCAGGGATATAACAATGAGCAGTTCTTC. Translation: CASSLRQGYNNEQFF.

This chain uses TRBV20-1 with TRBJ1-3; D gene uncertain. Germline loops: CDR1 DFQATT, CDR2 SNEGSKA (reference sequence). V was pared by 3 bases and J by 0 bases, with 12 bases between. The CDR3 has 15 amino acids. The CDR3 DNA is TGCAGTGCTAGTAGCAGCGGCTACTCTGGAAACACCATATATTTT. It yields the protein CSASSSGYSGNTIYF.

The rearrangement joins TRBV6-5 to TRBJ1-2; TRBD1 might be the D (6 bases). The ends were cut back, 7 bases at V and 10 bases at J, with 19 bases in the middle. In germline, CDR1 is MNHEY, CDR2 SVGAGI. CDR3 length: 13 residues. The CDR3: CASIRVGGGAYTF. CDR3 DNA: TGTGCCAGCATTAGGGTTGGTGGGGGGGCCTACACCTTC.

In DNA form, the CDR3 reads TGCGCCAGCAGTGACCAGGGGTCCCGTGATACGCAGTATTTT. Translating gives CASSDQGSRDTQYF. The chain couples TRBV10-1 to TRBJ2-3, with D possibly TRBD1 on 6 matching bases. This CDR3 region has 14 residues. V was trimmed by 3 bases and J by 6 bases, leaving 13 bases between them. CDR1 WNHNN and CDR2 SYGVQD come from the germline V gene (reference sequence).

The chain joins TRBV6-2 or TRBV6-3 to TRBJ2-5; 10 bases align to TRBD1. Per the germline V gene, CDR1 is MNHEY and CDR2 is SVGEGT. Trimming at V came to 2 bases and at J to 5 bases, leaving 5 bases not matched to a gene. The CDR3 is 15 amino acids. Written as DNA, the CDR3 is TGTGCCAGCAGTTACGCGACAGGGGGCGTGGAGACCCAGTACTTC. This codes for CASSYATGGVETQYF.

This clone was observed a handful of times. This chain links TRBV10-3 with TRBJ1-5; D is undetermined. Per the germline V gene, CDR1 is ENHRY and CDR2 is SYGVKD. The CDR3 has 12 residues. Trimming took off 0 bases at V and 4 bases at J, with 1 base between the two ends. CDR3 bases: TGTGCCATCAGTGAGTCTAATCAGCCCCAGCATTTT. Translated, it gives CAISESNQPQHF.

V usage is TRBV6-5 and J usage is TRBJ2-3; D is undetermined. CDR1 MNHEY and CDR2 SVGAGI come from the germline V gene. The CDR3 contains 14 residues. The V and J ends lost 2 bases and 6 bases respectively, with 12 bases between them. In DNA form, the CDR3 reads TGTGCCAGCAGTTACCAGATGCAGGCTGATACGCAGTATTTT. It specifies CASSYQMQADTQYF.

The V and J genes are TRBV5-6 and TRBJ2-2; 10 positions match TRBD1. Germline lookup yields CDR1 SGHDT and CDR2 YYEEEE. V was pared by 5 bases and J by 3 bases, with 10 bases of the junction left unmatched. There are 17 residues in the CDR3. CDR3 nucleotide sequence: TGTGCCAGCAGATCAGAGAGACAGGGGGCCGACACCGGGGAGCTGTTTTTT. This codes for CASRSERQGADTGELFF.

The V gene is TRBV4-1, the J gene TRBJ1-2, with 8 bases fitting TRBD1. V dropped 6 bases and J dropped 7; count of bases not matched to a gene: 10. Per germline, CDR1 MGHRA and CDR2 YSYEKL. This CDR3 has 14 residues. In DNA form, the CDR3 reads TGCGCCAGCAGACGTTTGGACAGGGAGGTTGGCTACACCTTC. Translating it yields CASRRLDREVGYTF.

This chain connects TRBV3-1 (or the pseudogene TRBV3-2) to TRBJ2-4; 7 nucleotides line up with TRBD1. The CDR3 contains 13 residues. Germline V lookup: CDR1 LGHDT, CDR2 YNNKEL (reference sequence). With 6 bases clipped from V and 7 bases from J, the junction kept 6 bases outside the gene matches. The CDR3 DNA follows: TGTGCCAGCAGTGACAGGGCTTTGAACATTCAGTACTTC. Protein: CASSDRALNIQYF.

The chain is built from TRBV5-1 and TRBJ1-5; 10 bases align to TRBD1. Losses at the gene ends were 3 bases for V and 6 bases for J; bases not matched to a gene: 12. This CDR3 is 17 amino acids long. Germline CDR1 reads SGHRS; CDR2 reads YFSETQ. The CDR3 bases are TGCGCCAGCAGCTCCTCACCCCGGGACAGGGGTCGTCAGCCCCAGCATTTT. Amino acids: CASSSSPRDRGRQPQHF.

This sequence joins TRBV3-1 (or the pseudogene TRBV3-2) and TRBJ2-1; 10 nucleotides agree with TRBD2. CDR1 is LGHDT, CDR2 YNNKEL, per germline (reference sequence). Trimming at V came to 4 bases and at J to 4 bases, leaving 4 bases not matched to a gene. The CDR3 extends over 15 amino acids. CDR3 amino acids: CASSPTLAGYNEQFF. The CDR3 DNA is TGTGCCAGCAGCCCAACACTAGCGGGGTACAATGAGCAGTTCTTC.

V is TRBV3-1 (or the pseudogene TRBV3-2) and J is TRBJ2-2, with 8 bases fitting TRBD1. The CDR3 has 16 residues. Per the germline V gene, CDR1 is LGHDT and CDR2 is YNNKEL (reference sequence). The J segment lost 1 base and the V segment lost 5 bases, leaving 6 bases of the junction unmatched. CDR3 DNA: TGTGCCAGCAGCGAAGGGACAGGCAGGAACACCGGGGAGCTGTTTTTT. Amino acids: CASSEGTGRNTGELFF.

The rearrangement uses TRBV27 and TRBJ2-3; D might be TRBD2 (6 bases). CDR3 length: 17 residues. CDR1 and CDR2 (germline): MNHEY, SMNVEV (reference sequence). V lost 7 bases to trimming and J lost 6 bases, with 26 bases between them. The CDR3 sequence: CASTPVLMGNGGDTQYF. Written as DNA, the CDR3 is TGTGCCAGCACCCCCGTCCTAATGGGAAATGGGGGGGATACGCAGTATTTT.

The CDR3 is CASRGRQNTEAFF. The CDR3 DNA reads TGTGCCAGTAGAGGCAGGCAGAACACTGAAGCTTTCTTT. The V gene is TRBV19, the J gene TRBJ1-1; D is unclear. Trimming stripped 6 bases from V and 1 base from J, with 9 bases between. Per germline, CDR1 LNHDA and CDR2 SQIVND (reference sequence). This CDR3 is 13 amino acids long.

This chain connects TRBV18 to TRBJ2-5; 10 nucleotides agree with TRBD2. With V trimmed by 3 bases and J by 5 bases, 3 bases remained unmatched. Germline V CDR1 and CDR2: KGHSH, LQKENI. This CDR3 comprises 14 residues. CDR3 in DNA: TGTGCCAGCTCACCCACTAGCGGGACGGAGACCCAGTACTTC. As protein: CASSPTSGTETQYF.

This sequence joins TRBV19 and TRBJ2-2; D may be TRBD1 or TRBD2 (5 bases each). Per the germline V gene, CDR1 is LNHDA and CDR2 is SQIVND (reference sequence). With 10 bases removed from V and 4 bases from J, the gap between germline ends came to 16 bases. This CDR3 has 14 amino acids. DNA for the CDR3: TGTGCCACCGGGACCCCCCGCCGCACCGGGGAGCTGTTTTTT. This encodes CATGTPRRTGELFF.

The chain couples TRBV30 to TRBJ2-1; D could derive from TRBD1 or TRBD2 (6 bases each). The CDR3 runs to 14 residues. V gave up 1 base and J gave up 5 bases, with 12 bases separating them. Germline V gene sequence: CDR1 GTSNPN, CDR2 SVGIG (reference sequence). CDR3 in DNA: TGTGCCTGGAGTGGGGGGCGGGGCAACAATGAGCAGTTCTTC. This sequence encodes CAWSGGRGNNEQFF.

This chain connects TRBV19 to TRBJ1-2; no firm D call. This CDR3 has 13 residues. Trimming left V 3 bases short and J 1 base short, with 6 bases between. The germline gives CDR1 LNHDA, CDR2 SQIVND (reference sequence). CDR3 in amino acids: CASSIGVNYGYTF. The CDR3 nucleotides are TGTGCCAGTAGTATCGGTGTTAACTATGGCTACACCTTC.

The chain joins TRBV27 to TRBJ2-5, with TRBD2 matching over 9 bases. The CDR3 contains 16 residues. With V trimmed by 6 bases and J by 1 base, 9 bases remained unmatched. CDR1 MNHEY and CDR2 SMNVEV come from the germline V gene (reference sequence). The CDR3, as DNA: TGTGCCAGCAGGCGGGCTAGCGGGGCTTTCCAAGAGACCCAGTACTTC. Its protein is CASRRASGAFQETQYF.